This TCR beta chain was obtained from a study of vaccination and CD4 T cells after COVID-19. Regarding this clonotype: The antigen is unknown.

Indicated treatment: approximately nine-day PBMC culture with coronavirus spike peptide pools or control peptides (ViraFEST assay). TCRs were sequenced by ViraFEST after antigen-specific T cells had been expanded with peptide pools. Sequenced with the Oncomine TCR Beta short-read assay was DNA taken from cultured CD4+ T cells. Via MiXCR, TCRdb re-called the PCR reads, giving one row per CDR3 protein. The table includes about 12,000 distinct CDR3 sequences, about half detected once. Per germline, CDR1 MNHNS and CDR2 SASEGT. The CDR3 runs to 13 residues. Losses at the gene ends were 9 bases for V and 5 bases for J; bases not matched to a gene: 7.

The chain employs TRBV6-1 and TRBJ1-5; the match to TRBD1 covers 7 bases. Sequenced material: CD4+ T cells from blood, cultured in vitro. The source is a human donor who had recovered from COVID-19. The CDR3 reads CASAQGRDQPQHF. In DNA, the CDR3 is TGTGCCAGTGCACAGGGGAGGGATCAGCCCCAGCATTTT.